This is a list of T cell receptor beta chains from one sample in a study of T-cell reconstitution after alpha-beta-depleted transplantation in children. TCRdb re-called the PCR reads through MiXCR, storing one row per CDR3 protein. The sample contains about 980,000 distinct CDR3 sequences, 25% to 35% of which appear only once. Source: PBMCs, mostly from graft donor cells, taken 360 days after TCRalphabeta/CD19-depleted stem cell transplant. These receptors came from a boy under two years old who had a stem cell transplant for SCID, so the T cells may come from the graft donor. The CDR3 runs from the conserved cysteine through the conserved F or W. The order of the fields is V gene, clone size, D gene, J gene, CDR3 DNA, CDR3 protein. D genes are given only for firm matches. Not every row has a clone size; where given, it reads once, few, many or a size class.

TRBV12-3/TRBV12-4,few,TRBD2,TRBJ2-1,TGTGCCAGCAGTTTCCAGGGGTCGGGGGGGCTGGATGAGCAGTTCTTC,CASSFQGSGGLDEQFF
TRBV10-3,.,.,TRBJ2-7,TGTGCCATCAGTGAGTCGGAAATATATAGACCCACCTACGAGCAGTACTTC,CAISESEIYRPTYEQYF
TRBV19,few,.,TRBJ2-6,TGTGCCAGTAGTATCTCTAGCGATGGGGCCAACGTCCTGACTTTC,CASSISSDGANVLTF
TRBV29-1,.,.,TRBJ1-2,TGCAGCGTTGAGGGCGGACCACCCTATGGCTACACCTTC,CSVEGGPPYGYTF
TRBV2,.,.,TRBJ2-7,TGTGCCAGCAGTGACGGTACAGTATTGAGAAGGGGTTACGAGCAGTACTTC,CASSDGTVLRRGYEQYF
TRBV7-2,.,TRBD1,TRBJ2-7,TGTGCCAGCAGCCCCAGACAGGGAAAGGTATCCTACGAGCAGTACTTC,CASSPRQGKVSYEQYF
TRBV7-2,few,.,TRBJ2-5,TGTGCCAGCAGCGCCCGGAACCAAGAGACCCAGTACTTC,CASSARNQETQYF
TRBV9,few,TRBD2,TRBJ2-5,TGTGCCAGCAGCGTAGGGTGGAGCGGGGGGCCCCAAGAGACCCAGTACTTC,CASSVGWSGGPQETQYF
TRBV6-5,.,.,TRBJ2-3,TGTGCCAGCAGTTACGAGGGTGGTTGGGATACGCAGTATTTT,CASSYEGGWDTQYF
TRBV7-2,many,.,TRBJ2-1,TGTGCCAGCAGCTTTGCCCCAACCCCGACCTTCAACAATGAGCAGTTCTTC,CASSFAPTPTFNNEQFF
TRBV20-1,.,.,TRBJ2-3,TGCAGTGCTCTACGAATCACAGATACGCAGTATTTT,CSALRITDTQYF
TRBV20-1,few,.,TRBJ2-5,TGCAGTGCTAGTACGGGGGTCCCGGAGACCCAGTACTTC,CSASTGVPETQYF
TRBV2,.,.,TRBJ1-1,TGTGCCGGAAGGACTGACGGGAGAGGTGAAGCTTTCTTT,CAGRTDGRGEAFF
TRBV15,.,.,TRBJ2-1,TGTGCCACCAGCAGTCAGGGTGGCGTTGGTGAGCAGTTCTTC,CATSSQGGVGEQFF
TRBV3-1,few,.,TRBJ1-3,TGTGCCAGCAGCCTTCAAACAGGGATCTCTGGAAACACCATATATTTT,CASSLQTGISGNTIYF
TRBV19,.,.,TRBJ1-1,TGTGCCACCCGAGACAGGAACACTGAAGCTTTCTTT,CATRDRNTEAFF
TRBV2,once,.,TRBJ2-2,TGTGCCAGCAGTGAAGGCAGGGGTAACACCGGGGAGCTGTTTTTT,CASSEGRGNTGELFF
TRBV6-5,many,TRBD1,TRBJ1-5,TGTGCCAGCAGCCCTACCGGGACAGGGAATCAGCCCCAGCATTTT,CASSPTGTGNQPQHF
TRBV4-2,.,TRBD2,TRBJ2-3,TGTGCCAGCAGCTACGGATATAGCGGGTCAACAGATACGCAGTATTTT,CASSYGYSGSTDTQYF
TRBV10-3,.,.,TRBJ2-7,TGTGCCATCAGGCTTCCGGGTAACGGCGAGCAGTACTTC,CAIRLPGNGEQYF
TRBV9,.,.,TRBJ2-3,TGTGCCAGCAGCGCAGGGCCGAACACAGATACGCAGTATTTT,CASSAGPNTDTQYF
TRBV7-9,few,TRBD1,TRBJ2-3,TGTGCCAGCAGCCCTTACGGGACAGACACAGATACGCAGTATTTT,CASSPYGTDTDTQYF
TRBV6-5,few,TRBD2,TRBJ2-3,TGTGCCAGCAGTTACTCGAACGGGGGGACGCAGTATTTT,CASSYSNGGTQYF
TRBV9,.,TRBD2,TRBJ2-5,TGTGCCAGCAGCATCCGGACTAGCGGGGAAGGAGAGACCCAGTACTTC,CASSIRTSGEGETQYF
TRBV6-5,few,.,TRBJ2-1,TGTGCCAGCAGTTTCGTCAAGGGCGGCGGACTCTACAATGAGCAGTTCTTC,CASSFVKGGGLYNEQFF
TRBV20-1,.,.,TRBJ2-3,TGCAGTGCTAGTACTTCGCTCTCAGTGATCATGAATACGCAGTATTTT,CSASTSLSVIMNTQYF
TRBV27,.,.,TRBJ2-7,TGTGCCAGCAGTTTAATAGGACGCAACTACGAGCAGTACTTC,CASSLIGRNYEQYF
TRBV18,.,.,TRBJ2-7,TGTGCCAGCTCACCACCGTCGTACTACGAGCAGTACTTC,CASSPPSYYEQYF
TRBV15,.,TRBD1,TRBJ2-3,TGTGCCACCAGCATACTCGCGGGGACAGGGCGGACAGATACGCAGTATTTT,CATSILAGTGRTDTQYF
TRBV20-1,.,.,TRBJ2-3,TGCAGTGCTACGACTCAAACTAGCACAGATACGCAGTATTTT,CSATTQTSTDTQYF
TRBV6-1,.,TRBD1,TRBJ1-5,TGTGCCAGCAGGACAGGGGGAAATAGCAATCAGCCCCAGCATTTT,CASRTGGNSNQPQHF
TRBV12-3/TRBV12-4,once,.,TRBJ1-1,TGTGCCAGCAGTTGGGGGGAGGGGGACACTGAAGCTTTCTTT,CASSWGEGDTEAFF
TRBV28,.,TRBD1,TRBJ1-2,TGTGCCAGCAGTTTAGTGGGACAGGGAATCTTTGGCTACACCTTC,CASSLVGQGIFGYTF
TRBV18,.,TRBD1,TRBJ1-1,TGTGCCAGCTCCCCTAGTTACGGGACAGGGGGTATGAACACTGAAGCTTTCTTT,CASSPSYGTGGMNTEAFF
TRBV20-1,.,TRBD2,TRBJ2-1,TGCAGTGCCGGACTAGCGGAGAATTACAATGAGCAGTTCTTC,CSAGLAENYNEQFF
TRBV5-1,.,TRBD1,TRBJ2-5,TGCGCCAGCAGCCAACGACAGGGGGGTCGAGAGACCCAGTACTTC,CASSQRQGGRETQYF
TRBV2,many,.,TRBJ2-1,TGTGCCAGCAGTGACGAACAAGCTCTGTACAATGAGCAGTTCTTC,CASSDEQALYNEQFF
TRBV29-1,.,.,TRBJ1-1,TGCAGCGTTTTAAGGGTCATGAACACTGAAGCTTTCTTT,CSVLRVMNTEAFF
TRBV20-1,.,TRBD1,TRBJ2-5,TGCAGTGCACCACCGGGACAGGGACACCAAGAGACCCAGTACTTC,CSAPPGQGHQETQYF
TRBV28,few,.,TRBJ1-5,TGTGCCACCTACGAGGGGCTAAATCAGCCCCAGCATTTT,CATYEGLNQPQHF
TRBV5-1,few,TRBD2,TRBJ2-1,TGCGCCAGCAGCTTTGGTAGCGGGGTCGGTGAGCAGTTCTTC,CASSFGSGVGEQFF
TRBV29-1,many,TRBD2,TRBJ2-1,TGCAGCGTTGAAACAGGAAGGGGAGGGGATGAGCAGTTCTTC,CSVETGRGGDEQFF
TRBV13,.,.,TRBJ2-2,TGTGCCAGCACCCGAGAGGGGGAGCTGTTTTTT,CASTREGELFF
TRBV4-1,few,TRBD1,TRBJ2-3,TGCGCCAGCCGTCGGACAGGATTCACAGATACGCAGTATTTT,CASRRTGFTDTQYF
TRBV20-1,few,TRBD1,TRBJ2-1,TGCAGTGCTTCATATGGGACAGGGGTTTACAATGAGCAGTTCTTC,CSASYGTGVYNEQFF
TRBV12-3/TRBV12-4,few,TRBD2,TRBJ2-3,TGTGCCAGCAGTTTCCAGCGGGGGCCTCGCACAGATACGCAGTATTTT,CASSFQRGPRTDTQYF
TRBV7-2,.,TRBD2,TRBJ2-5,TGTGCCAGCAGCCGTAGCGGGATACAAGAGACCCAGTACTTC,CASSRSGIQETQYF
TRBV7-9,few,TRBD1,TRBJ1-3,TGTGCCAGCAGCTTCGGACAGGGACGATTTGGAAACACCATATATTTT,CASSFGQGRFGNTIYF
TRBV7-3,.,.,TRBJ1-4,TGTGCCAGCAGAGGGGGGAAGGCTACTAATGAAAAACTGTTTTTT,CASRGGKATNEKLFF
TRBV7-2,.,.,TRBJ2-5,TGTGCCAGCAGCAAGGACGGCGGGGCCCAGTACTTC,CASSKDGGAQYF
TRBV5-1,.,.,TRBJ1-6,TGCGCCAGCAGCTCGAGGGCGCAAGTGGGTAATTCACCCCTCCACTTT,CASSSRAQVGNSPLHF
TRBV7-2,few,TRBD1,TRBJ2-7,TGTGCCAGCAGCCCGGACAGGGGAAACGTCTACGAGCAGTACTTC,CASSPDRGNVYEQYF
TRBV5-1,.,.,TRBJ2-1,TGCGCCAGCAGCCCCGGGGCTATCTACAATGAGCAGTTCTTC,CASSPGAIYNEQFF
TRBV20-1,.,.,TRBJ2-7,TGCAGTGCTAGGGGGCGAATTACCTACGAGCAGTACTTC,CSARGRITYEQYF
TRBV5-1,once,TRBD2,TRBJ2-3,TGCGCCAGCAGCTTTTCCCCGACTAGCGGGGAAGATACGCAGTATTTT,CASSFSPTSGEDTQYF